This T cell receptor (beta chain) is drawn from a study of T cells in Graves' hyperthyroidism and ophthalmopathy. Graves' hyperthyroidism was deemed stable absent ophthalmopathy progression within 18 months. These patients, aged 18 to 65, had recently diagnosed hyperthyroidism lasting under 2 months. Notes on the study in general: The model's output predicted ophthalmopathy at a median of around 7 months prior to onset.

Concerning this clonotype itself: The antigen remains undetermined. A much larger clone differs by one base, so this may be a read error.

The CDR3 length is 15 residues. Germline V gene data show CDR1 as MNHNS and CDR2 as SASEGT. Regions amplified from RNA transcripts were the TCR beta CDR3 regions. Using the HTBI primer set, a first-round RT-PCR was run on the TCR CDR3. TCRdb re-called the multiplex PCR reads through MiXCR, storing one row per CDR3 protein. Of about 420,000 distinct CDR3 sequences listed, 15% to 19% are singletons. The rearrangement joins TRBV6-1 to TRBJ1-2, with 8 nucleotides matching TRBD1. Sequencing was done on a sample of blood. The TCR originated in a woman aged 18-29 years with Graves' hyperthyroidism. CDR3 residues: CDSSRWTGMPYGYTF. CDR3 nucleotide sequence: TGTGACAGCAGCCGCTGGACAGGGATGCCCTATGGCTACACCTTC.